The 22 T cell receptor beta chains listed next were all sequenced from one sample in a study of blood T cell repertoires in COVID-19. Repertoires were generated with immunoSEQ multiplex PCR, while TCRdb's copy carries only in-frame clones and drops some. In the table there are around 140,000 clones, more than 75% of which are singletons. The material sequenced was peripheral blood. These receptors came from a woman aged 45-59 years with active or convalescent COVID-19.

The chain has TRBV7-3 and TRBJ2-5; 10 bases fit TRBD1. Germline V gene data show CDR1 as SGHTA and CDR2 as FQGTGA. The CDR3 has 13 amino acids. V lost 5 bases to trimming and J lost 5 bases; unmatched junction nucleotides: 2. Written as DNA, the CDR3 is TGTGCCAGCAGCACGGACAGGGGGGAGACCCAGTACTTC. Translating it yields CASSTDRGETQYF.

V usage is TRBV19 and J usage is TRBJ2-7; 7 nucleotides line up with TRBD2. The CDR3 loop spans 15 amino acids. Trimming cost V 1 base and J 5 bases; bases outside gene matches: 8. Germline loops: CDR1 LNHDA, CDR2 SQIVND (reference sequence). CDR3 sequence (DNA): TGTGCCAGTAGTATAGGGGTGGGGGGGTTCGACGAGCAGTACTTC. This codes for CASSIGVGGFDEQYF.

The chain couples TRBV6-5 to TRBJ1-2, with a weak D call TRBD1 (6 bases). Germline V gene lookup returns CDR1 MNHEY and CDR2 SVGAGI. Trimming removed 5 bases at V and 8 bases at J, with 21 bases between. This CDR3 is 15 amino acids long. CDR3 sequence: CASSNDLPGAFGYTF. CDR3 bases: TGTGCCAGCAGTAACGATCTCCCAGGGGCGTTCGGCTACACCTTC.

The chain's CDR3 is CASSSNRGPNTEAFF. CDR3 DNA sequence: TGTGCCAGCAGCTCGAACAGGGGCCCGAACACTGAAGCTTTCTTT. The chain combines TRBV7-3 with TRBJ1-1; TRBD1 aligns across 7 bases. V gave up 4 bases and J gave up 1 base; unmatched junction bases: 6. The CDR3 is 15 residues long. In germline, CDR1 is SGHTA, CDR2 FQGTGA. Variable domain in full (rest from reference TRBV7-3 and TRBJ1-1): GAGVSQTPSNKVTEKGKYVELRCDPISGHTALYWYRQSLGQGPEFLIYFQGTGAADDSGLPNDRFFAVRPEGSVSTLKIQRTERGDSAVYLCASSSNRGPNTEAFFGQGTRLTVV.

This chain joins TRBV15 and TRBJ1-2; 10 nucleotides line up with TRBD1. Germline V CDR1 and CDR2: LNHNV, YYDKDF (reference sequence). V was pared by 0 bases and J by 5 bases, with 12 bases of the junction left unmatched. The CDR3 spans 18 residues. The CDR3 DNA reads TGTGCCACCAGCAGAGATAATTTTGCGGGACAGGGGACATATGGCTACACCTTC. Its protein product is CATSRDNFAGQGTYGYTF. The variable domain in full, with the rest retrieved from reference TRBV15 and TRBJ1-2, is DAMVIQNPRYQVTQFGKPVTLSCSQTLNHNVMYWYQQKSSQAPKLLFHYYDKDFNNEADTPDNFQSRRPNTSFCFLDIRSPGLGDTAMYLCATSRDNFAGQGTYGYTFGSGTRLTVV.

The chain employs TRBV5-1 and TRBJ2-7; TRBD2 agrees at 13 bases. Germline CDR1 is SGHRS and CDR2 is YFSETQ. Germline trimming cut 3 bases from V and 2 bases from J; bases unmatched to any gene: 5. The CDR3 extends over 16 amino acids. This CDR3 reads CASSSTLAGGTYEQYF. The CDR3, as DNA: TGCGCCAGCAGCTCCACACTAGCGGGGGGGACCTACGAGCAGTACTTC. The entire variable domain, with the rest obtained from reference TRBV5-1 and TRBJ2-7, is as follows: KAGVTQTPRYLIKTRGQQVTLSCSPISGHRSVSWYQQTPGQGLQFLFEYFSETQRNKGNFPGRFSGRQFSNSRSEMNVSTLELGDSALYLCASSSTLAGGTYEQYFGPGTRLTVT.

The chain joins TRBV7-9 to TRBJ2-7, with D tentatively TRBD1 (6 bases). Germline V gives CDR1 SEHNR, CDR2 FQNEAQ (reference sequence). Trimming left V 8 bases short and J 2 bases short, with 13 bases between. This CDR3 has 13 residues. The CDR3 loop is CASDKTGPYEQYF. Written as DNA, the CDR3 is TGTGCCAGCGATAAGACAGGCCCCTACGAGCAGTACTTC.

This sequence joins TRBV27 and TRBJ1-1, with D hard to call. Deletions cut 4 bases from V and 6 bases from J, with 18 bases between. The germline V gene encodes CDR1 MNHEY and CDR2 SMNVEV (reference sequence). The CDR3 spans 15 residues. The CDR3 coding sequence is TGTGCCAGCAGTTCGGTGGGCTTTCTGGGTTCTGAAGCTTTCTTT. Encoded protein: CASSSVGFLGSEAFF.

The chain carries TRBV6-5 and TRBJ1-4; D unclear. Per germline, CDR1 MNHEY and CDR2 SVGAGI. The CDR3 has 13 residues. Trimming removed 0 bases from V and 10 bases from J, with 9 bases in between. The chain's CDR3 is CASSYSKGGKLFF. The CDR3 nucleotides read TGTGCCAGCAGTTACTCGAAGGGAGGAAAACTGTTTTTT.

This clone was seen only once. The CDR3 DNA follows: TGCGCCAGCAGTCAAAAGAAATTAAGGGGTTGGACCCGGATGAACACTGAAGCTTTCTTT. Translated: CASSQKKLRGWTRMNTEAFF. The chain joins TRBV23-1 to TRBJ1-1, with D possibly being TRBD1 (5 bases). TRBV23-1 is recorded as an ORF, its role being uncertain. CDR3 length equals 20 residues. Trimming took off 2 bases at V and 0 bases at J, with 25 bases between the two ends.

V usage is TRBV19 and J usage is TRBJ1-1, with a possible D match to TRBD1 (6 bases). Trimming shortened V by 1 base and J by 3 bases, and 9 bases separated the two germline ends. This CDR3 is built from 14 residues. Germline values: CDR1 LNHDA, CDR2 SQIVND (reference sequence). CDR3: CASSIGGRHTEAFF. The CDR3 bases are TGTGCCAGTAGTATAGGGGGGCGGCACACTGAAGCTTTCTTT.

V and J are TRBV19 and TRBJ1-3; D is uncertain. The CDR3 runs to 16 residues. The V end lost 4 bases, the J end lost 0 bases, and 13 bases lay between the germline ends. CDR1 and CDR2 (germline): LNHDA, SQIVND (reference sequence). Here the CDR3 reads CASSTLQASSGNTIYF. CDR3 DNA sequence: TGTGCCAGTAGTACACTTCAGGCGAGCTCTGGAAACACCATATATTTT. Looking up the rest from reference TRBV19 and TRBJ1-3 gives the full variable domain: DGGITQSPKYLFRKEGQNVTLSCEQNLNHDAMYWYRQDPGQGLRLIYYSQIVNDFQKGDIAEGYSVSREKKESFPLTVTSAQKNPTAFYLCASSTLQASSGNTIYFGEGSWLTVV.

V usage is TRBV19 and J usage is TRBJ2-7, with TRBD2 matching 10 bases. Germline CDR1 is LNHDA and CDR2 is SQIVND (reference sequence). The CDR3 runs 15 residues. The V gene end was trimmed by 5 bases and the J gene end by 2 bases; junction bases not matched to a gene: 6. The DNA for the CDR3 is TGTGCCAGTAGTGTTAAGCGGGAGGGCCCCTACGAGCAGTACTTC. This encodes CASSVKREGPYEQYF.

The chain couples TRBV6-4 to TRBJ1-1; 8 nucleotides agree with TRBD1. CDR3 size: 14 residues. V shed 8 bases, J shed 11 bases, and the junction held 16 bases outside the gene matches. Germline loops: CDR1 MRHNA, CDR2 SNTAGT. The CDR3 reads CASDPAVTGDRAFF. DNA for the CDR3: TGTGCCAGCGACCCCGCCGTTACAGGGGACAGGGCTTTCTTT.

CDR3 DNA: TGTGCCAGCTCACCAATGGCCACGAACACTGAAGCTTTCTTT. Residues: CASSPMATNTEAFF. The chain combines TRBV18 with TRBJ1-1; D is undetermined. Germline V gene data show CDR1 as KGHSH and CDR2 as LQKENI. This CDR3 is built from 14 residues. Trimming left V 2 bases short and J 1 base short, with 8 bases between.

This chain connects TRBV10-1 to TRBJ2-3, with a possible D match to TRBD1 (5 bases). The germline CDR1 and CDR2 sequences are WNHNN and SYGVQD (reference sequence). This CDR3 region has 14 residues. Trimming took 6 bases from V and 6 from J, leaving 16 bases between them. CDR3 loop: CASRQAALVDTQYF. The DNA of the CDR3 is TGCGCCAGCAGACAGGCTGCCCTAGTGGATACGCAGTATTTT.

The rearrangement links TRBV15 to TRBJ2-5; TRBD2 is a possible D gene (5 bases). The CDR3 is 15 residues long. The germline V gene has CDR1 LNHNV and CDR2 YYDKDF (reference sequence). Trimming took 0 bases from V and 2 from J, leaving 10 bases between them. CDR3 sequence: CATSRDRGVQETQYF. The CDR3 DNA sequence: TGTGCCACCAGCAGAGATCGGGGAGTTCAAGAGACCCAGTACTTC.

The gene calls are TRBV28 and TRBJ2-4; TRBD2 is a possible D gene (6 bases). The germline V gene has CDR1 MDHEN and CDR2 SYDVKM. V was pared by 2 bases and J by 0 bases, with 14 bases between. The CDR3 sequence is 17 residues long. The CDR3 reads CASSLRRGTLAKNIQYF. The DNA of the CDR3 is TGTGCCAGCAGTTTACGCCGGGGGACCCTAGCCAAAAACATTCAGTACTTC.

This chain connects TRBV28 to TRBJ2-2; the match to TRBD2 covers 13 bases. Germline V gene lookup returns CDR1 MDHEN and CDR2 SYDVKM. The J segment lost 2 bases and the V segment lost 5 bases, leaving 8 bases of the junction unmatched. The CDR3 length is 18 residues. This CDR3 reads CASSHGGLAGPNTGELFF. CDR3 in DNA: TGTGCCAGCAGTCACGGGGGACTAGCGGGACCCAACACCGGGGAGCTGTTTTTT.

This rearrangement joins TRBV19 to TRBJ2-4; 10 nucleotides align to TRBD2. The CDR3 has 15 amino acids. CDR1 LNHDA and CDR2 SQIVND come from the germline V gene (reference sequence). V trimming: 5 bases; J trimming: 7 bases; junction bases outside the gene matches: 8. The CDR3 region has the DNA TGTGCCAGTAGTGCCCGACTAGCGGGCGGGAACATTCAGTACTTC. This sequence encodes CASSARLAGGNIQYF.

The rearrangement links TRBV6-5 to TRBJ2-1, with D possibly matching TRBD2 (5 bases). The CDR3 is 15 residues long. Deletions cut 2 bases from V and 0 bases from J, with 8 bases between. Germline CDR1 is MNHEY and CDR2 is SVGAGI. The CDR3 loop is CASSYVGSSYNEQFF. The CDR3 DNA reads TGTGCCAGCAGTTACGTGGGGAGCTCCTACAATGAGCAGTTCTTC.

The chain is built from TRBV4-1 and TRBJ2-3; 9 nucleotides match TRBD2. The CDR3 is 16 residues long. The J segment lost 2 bases and the V segment lost 3 bases, leaving 6 bases of the junction unmatched. Germline CDR1 reads MGHRA; CDR2 reads YSYEKL. The CDR3 protein is CASSHGGRAATDTQYF. The CDR3 coding sequence is TGCGCCAGCAGCCATGGCGGGAGGGCCGCCACAGATACGCAGTATTTT.